This T cell receptor beta chain was captured in a study of T cells after yellow fever vaccination. This clonotype was seen repeatedly, ten times or more. Each CDR3 protein gets one entry after TCRdb re-called the 5' RACE reads with MiXCR. The data contain fewer than 150,000 distinct CDR3 sequences, 7.7% of them seen just once; the ten biggest clones take up less than 0.95%. CDR1 MGHDK and CDR2 SYGVNS come from the germline V gene. This CDR3 has 14 amino acids. V lost 3 bases to trimming and J lost 4 bases, with 12 bases between them. Source: CD4+ T cells sorted from PBMCs, taken 5 days after the yellow fever booster vaccination. The V gene is TRBV25-1, the J gene TRBJ1-1; TRBD1 might be the D (6 bases). The sequence derives from a young man who received the YFV17D yellow fever vaccine. The CDR3 sequence: CASSDPGVGTEAFF. CDR3 bases: TGTGCCAGCAGTGATCCAGGGGTTGGCACTGAAGCTTTCTTT.